The 22 T cell receptor beta chains reported below all come from one sample, sequenced in a study of CD8+ T cells in alopecia areata. Following extraction, RNA underwent reverse transcription to cDNA, which served as the sequencing template. The repertoire was sequenced with immunoSEQ multiplex PCR; TCRdb's copy has only in-frame clones and lacks some. Among 95,000 to 120,000 clones, about 50% were seen once, and the ten largest hold roughly 25%. Source material: NKG2D-low CD8+ T cells sorted from blood. These receptors were taken from a human donor with alopecia areata.

The gene calls are TRBV12-5 and TRBJ2-5, with D possibly being TRBD2 (6 bases). V was trimmed by 5 bases and J by 10 bases, leaving 14 bases between them. This CDR3 has 12 amino acids. CDR1 is LGHNT, CDR2 FRNRAP, per germline. Here the CDR3 DNA reads TGTGCTAGTGGTGTGGGACTTGAGGGCCAGTACTTC. The encoded protein is CASGVGLEGQYF. Using reference TRBV12-5 and TRBJ2-5 for the parts outside the CDR3, the full variable domain is DARVTQTPRHKVTEMGQEVTMRCQPILGHNTVFWYRQTMMQGLELLAYFRNRAPLDDSGMPKDRFSAEMPDATLATLKIQPSEPRDSAVYFCASGVGLEGQYFGPGTRLLVL.

V gene TRBV6-6 combines with J gene TRBJ2-7; weak D call: TRBD2 (7 bases). Germline V gives CDR1 MNHNY, CDR2 SVGAGI (reference sequence). The CDR3 is 12 amino acids. Trimming stripped 11 bases from V and 2 bases from J, with 13 bases between. The CDR3 nucleotides read TGTGCCGGGGGGGCGACCGCCTACGAGCAGTACTTC. Its translation is CAGGATAYEQYF.

The chain combines TRBV4-1 with TRBJ2-1; D could derive from TRBD1 or TRBD2 (6 bases each). In germline, CDR1 is MGHRA, CDR2 YSYEKL. V gave up 4 bases and J gave up 6 bases, with 22 bases separating them. This CDR3 spans 17 amino acids. The DNA for the CDR3 is TGCGCCAGCAGCCCCGGAGGAGGGGGTCGATGGTCCAATGAGCAGTTCTTC. As protein: CASSPGGGGRWSNEQFF.

This chain joins TRBV10-3 and TRBJ1-1; the match to TRBD1 covers 7 bases. From germline, CDR1 is ENHRY and CDR2 SYGVKD. The V and J ends lost 10 bases and 5 bases, in that order; junction bases with no gene match: 13. The CDR3 covers 14 residues. Here the CDR3 reads CATQRGRVRTEAFF. The CDR3, as DNA: TGTGCCACCCAGAGGGGGCGAGTGAGGACTGAAGCTTTCTTT.

The J gene is TRBJ2-7, the V gene TRBV4-1, with 10 bases lining up with TRBD2. Germline CDR1 is MGHRA and CDR2 is YSYEKL. The CDR3 runs to 16 residues. Trimming cost V 0 bases and J 5 bases; bases outside gene matches: 7. CDR3 DNA: TGCGCCAGCAGCCAAGACAGGGGGGGACTAGCGAACGAGCAGTACTTC. Protein product: CASSQDRGGLANEQYF.

V usage is TRBV6-6 and J usage is TRBJ2-7; 11 nucleotides match TRBD2. Germline V CDR1 and CDR2: MNHNY, SVGAGI (reference sequence). There are 15 residues in the CDR3. Losses at the gene ends were 5 bases for V and 4 bases for J; bases not matched to a gene: 7. CDR3 in DNA: TGTGCCAGCAGTCCCCTAGCGGGAGGCTTTTACGAGCAGTACTTC. As protein: CASSPLAGGFYEQYF.

The gene calls are TRBV5-1 and TRBJ2-7, with D uncertain. CDR1 is SGHRS and CDR2 is YFSETQ in the germline V gene. The CDR3 loop spans 14 amino acids. V lost 3 bases and J 0 bases, leaving 10 bases between the germline ends. CDR3 sequence (DNA): TGCGCCAGCAGCTCCAGCGCAACCTCCTACGAGCAGTACTTC. Protein product: CASSSSATSYEQYF.

The chain recombines TRBV23-1 with TRBJ2-1; D tentatively fits TRBD1 or TRBD2 (6 bases each). Being an ORF, TRBV23-1 has a function that is uncertain. This CDR3 spans 11 amino acids. Trimming shortened V by 8 bases and J by 14 bases, and 16 bases separated the two germline ends. CDR3 loop: CASGGTPSEFF. The CDR3, as DNA: TGCGCCAGCGGGGGGACACCCTCGGAGTTCTTC.

The rearrangement joins TRBV28 to TRBJ1-1; D unclear. Trimming took off 6 bases at V and 1 base at J, with 15 bases between the two ends. The CDR3 has 15 amino acids. CDR1 MDHEN and CDR2 SYDVKM come from the germline V gene. CDR3 DNA: TGTGCCAGCAGACCCTTCGAAACAGAGAACACTGAAGCTTTCTTT. This translates into CASRPFETENTEAFF.

The chain uses TRBV11-2 and TRBJ2-1; maybe TRBD2 (5 bases). The CDR3 covers 15 residues. Trimming stripped 3 bases from V and 0 bases from J, with 9 bases between. CDR1 SGHAT and CDR2 FQNNGV come from the germline V gene. CDR3 sequence: CASSLGSSSYNEQFF. The CDR3 nucleotides are TGTGCCAGCAGCTTGGGGAGCAGCTCCTACAATGAGCAGTTCTTC.

Only a few counts were recorded for this clone. At one of its ends the junction is not consistent with the germline gene, which may arise from a read error. This chain links TRBV9 with TRBJ1-1, with D possibly TRBD1 on 5 matching bases. Germline V lookup: CDR1 SGDLS, CDR2 YYNGEE. The CDR3 has 13 residues. The CDR3 sequence: CASNVWGEGEAFF. DNA of the CDR3: TGTGCCAGCAACGTATGGGGGGAAGGTGAAGCTTTCTTT. Supplemented by reference TRBV9 and TRBJ1-1, the full variable domain reads DSGVTQTPKHLITATGQRVTLRCSPRSGDLSVYWYQQSLDQGLQFLIQYYNGEERAKGNILERFSAQQFPDLHSELNLSSLELGDSALYFCASNVWGEGEAFFGQGTRLTVV.

The chain is built from TRBV29-1 and TRBJ1-4; tentative D call: TRBD1 (5 bases). V gave up 5 bases and J gave up 4 bases, with 14 bases separating them. Germline V lookup: CDR1 SQVTM, CDR2 ANQGSEA. This CDR3 is built from 14 residues. DNA for the CDR3: TGCAGCGTTTATAGGGGCGATGGTAATGAAAAACTGTTTTTT. Protein product: CSVYRGDGNEKLFF.

The chain couples TRBV5-1 to TRBJ1-4; D ambiguous. This CDR3 comprises 15 residues. The V gene's germline CDR1 is SGHRS and CDR2 YFSETQ. V lost 5 bases and J 5 bases, leaving 16 bases between the germline ends. CDR3 in amino acids: CASSWEARKNEKLFF. The CDR3 coding sequence is TGCGCCAGCAGTTGGGAGGCACGGAAAAATGAAAAACTGTTTTTT. Drawing the rest from reference TRBV5-1 and TRBJ1-4, the complete variable domain is KAGVTQTPRYLIKTRGQQVTLSCSPISGHRSVSWYQQTPGQGLQFLFEYFSETQRNKGNFPGRFSGRQFSNSRSEMNVSTLELGDSALYLCASSWEARKNEKLFFGSGTQLSVL.

The chain links TRBV7-9 to TRBJ2-1, with unresolved D. The V gene lost 4 bases and the J gene lost 9 bases, with 10 bases spanning the gap. The CDR3 is made up of 12 amino acids. Germline CDR1 SEHNR, CDR2 FQNEAQ (reference sequence). CDR3 sequence (DNA): TGTGCCAGCAGCTCCCGCGGCGGTGAGCAGTTCTTC. Protein: CASSSRGGEQFF.

The chain combines TRBV29-1 with TRBJ1-2, with 12 nucleotides matching TRBD1. This CDR3 region has 20 residues. The germline CDR1 and CDR2 sequences are SQVTM and ANQGSEA. J gave up 2 bases and V 5 bases, and 21 bases lay outside the gene matches. The CDR3 DNA follows: TGCAGCGTTCCCTCTTGGGGAAGGGGGACAGGGGGCGAAGAAAACTATGGCTACACCTTC. Protein product: CSVPSWGRGTGGEENYGYTF.

V usage is TRBV15 and J usage is TRBJ1-2, with D unresolved. V dropped 2 bases and J dropped 11 bases, with 9 bases sitting between them. The CDR3 runs 11 residues. Germline assignment: CDR1 LNHNV and CDR2 YYDKDF (reference sequence). CDR3 region: CATSRNGLYTF. DNA for the CDR3: TGTGCCACCAGCAGAAACGGACTTTACACCTTC.

This clone turned up a few times. The chain uses TRBV19 and TRBJ2-7; 7 bases are a match to TRBD2. This CDR3 has 16 amino acids. V gave up 6 bases and J gave up 3 bases; unmatched junction bases: 14. Germline values: CDR1 LNHDA, CDR2 SQIVND (reference sequence). CDR3 in DNA: TGTGCCAGTAGCCACAAGGCGGGAGCGAGTTACTACGAGCAGTACTTC. It yields the protein CASSHKAGASYYEQYF. Supplemented by reference TRBV19 and TRBJ2-7, the full variable domain reads DGGITQSPKYLFRKEGQNVTLSCEQNLNHDAMYWYRQDPGQGLRLIYYSQIVNDFQKGDIAEGYSVSREKKESFPLTVTSAQKNPTAFYLCASSHKAGASYYEQYFGPGTRLTVT.

The V gene is TRBV6-5, the J gene TRBJ1-1; D possibly corresponds to TRBD1 (6 bases). This CDR3 has 13 amino acids. The V end was cut by 5 bases, the J end by 0 bases, with 7 bases between. Per germline, CDR1 MNHEY and CDR2 SVGAGI. The CDR3 region is CASSRGMNTEAFF. DNA of the CDR3: TGTGCCAGCAGTAGGGGGATGAACACTGAAGCTTTCTTT.

This clone has just a few counts. V usage is TRBV2 and J usage is TRBJ2-1, with 7 bases identical to TRBD2. The germline V gene has CDR1 SNHLY and CDR2 FYNNEI. This CDR3 is 16 amino acids long. After removal of 3 bases from V and 4 bases from J, the junction contained 9 bases not matched to a gene. The CDR3 DNA reads TGTGCCAGCAGTGAGGCGGGAGCGGGCCGATACAATGAGCAGTTCTTC. Translating it yields CASSEAGAGRYNEQFF.

The rearrangement uses TRBV2 and TRBJ2-2, with TRBD1 matching 8 bases. Germline V CDR1 and CDR2: SNHLY, FYNNEI. The CDR3 length is 15 residues. The trim removed 3 bases at V and 7 bases at J, leaving 7 bases unmatched. CDR3 residues: CASSETQGGGGELFF. The CDR3 nucleotides read TGTGCCAGCAGTGAGACACAGGGGGGTGGCGGGGAGCTGTTTTTT.

This clone was observed a few times. The chain combines TRBV11-2 with TRBJ2-7; D unclear. The CDR3 consists of 11 residues. V lost 5 bases and J 7 bases, leaving 9 bases between the germline ends. The V gene's germline CDR1 is SGHAT and CDR2 FQNNGV. The CDR3 region is CASSRPREQYF. The CDR3, as DNA: TGTGCCAGCAGCCGACCGCGGGAGCAGTACTTC.

The chain carries TRBV27 and TRBJ2-2, with D hard to call. The germline V gene has CDR1 MNHEY and CDR2 SMNVEV (reference sequence). V was trimmed by 5 bases and J by 4 bases, leaving 14 bases between them. This CDR3 has 15 amino acids. CDR3 sequence: CASSNGRMRTGELFF. The CDR3 bases are TGTGCCAGCAGTAACGGACGGATGCGCACCGGGGAGCTGTTTTTT.